The 11 T cell receptor beta chains given below trace back to one sample, sequenced in a study of response to subunit inactivated influenza vaccine. TCRdb fed the RT-PCR reads into MiXCR, producing one record per CDR3 protein. This sample has hundreds of thousands of distinct CDR3 sequences, with around 25% found just once. This specimen was CD4+ T cells sorted from PBMCs, taken roughly 5 days after vaccination. All receptors come from a man aged 50-60 years who received an inactivated influenza vaccine.

This clonotype was seen a few times. V gene TRBV5-1 combines with J gene TRBJ2-7; D is perhaps TRBD1 (5 bases). V shed 4 bases and J shed 5 bases, with 16 bases lying between them. CDR1 SGHRS and CDR2 YFSETQ come from the germline V gene. This CDR3 spans 14 amino acids. Here the CDR3 reads CASSIHQGLDEQYF. CDR3 nucleotide sequence: TGCGCCAGCAGCATCCACCAGGGCTTGGACGAGCAGTACTTC.

The chain is built from TRBV24-1 and TRBJ2-2; TRBD2 matches 13 bases. The junction had 5 bases not matched to a gene; V was cut back by 4 bases and J by 4 bases. The CDR3 runs 17 residues. Germline V gives CDR1 KGHDR, CDR2 SFDVKD. The CDR3 protein is CATSDSGLAGATGELFF. CDR3 sequence (DNA): TGTGCCACCAGTGACTCCGGACTAGCGGGAGCCACCGGGGAGCTGTTTTTT.

This clonotype was counted only a few times. The rearrangement links TRBV6-1 to TRBJ2-1; 7 bases map to TRBD2. Germline trimming cut 6 bases from V and 1 base from J; bases unmatched to any gene: 3. Germline lookup yields CDR1 MNHNS and CDR2 SASEGT. CDR3 length equals 14 residues. This chain's CDR3 is CASRGGRSYNEQFF. The DNA for the CDR3 is TGTGCCAGCAGGGGAGGGAGGTCCTACAATGAGCAGTTCTTC.

A few counts support this clonotype. The chain carries TRBV7-9 and TRBJ2-1, with 8 bases aligning to TRBD2. Looked up from germline, CDR1 is SEHNR and CDR2 is FQNEAQ (reference sequence). The CDR3 spans 13 residues. J lost 8 bases, V lost 5 bases, and 5 bases had no gene match. The CDR3 DNA reads TGTGCCAGCAGCCGGACTAGCAGGGATGAGCAGTTCTTC. Its protein product is CASSRTSRDEQFF. Full variable domain (rest looked up from reference TRBV7-9 and TRBJ2-1): DTGVSQNPRHKITKRGQNVTFRCDPISEHNRLYWYRQTLGQGPEFLTYFQNEAQLEKSRLLSDRFSAERPKGSFSTLEIQRTEQGDSAMYLCASSRTSRDEQFFGPGTRLTVL.

V is TRBV11-1 and J is TRBJ2-1, with 16 bases aligning to TRBD2. The J segment lost 3 bases and the V segment lost 5 bases, leaving 7 bases of the junction unmatched. The CDR3 has 18 amino acids. CDR1 and CDR2 (germline): SGHAT, FQDESV (reference sequence). CDR3 DNA: TGTGCCAGCAGCCTTGGGACTAGCGGGAGGGGCAGCTACAATGAGCAGTTCTTC. Its translation: CASSLGTSGRGSYNEQFF. The entire variable domain, with the rest obtained from reference TRBV11-1 and TRBJ2-1, is as follows: EAEVAQSPRYKITEKSQAVAFWCDPISGHATLYWYRQILGQGPELLVQFQDESVVDDSQLPKDRFSAERLKGVDSTLKIQPAELGDSAMYLCASSLGTSGRGSYNEQFFGPGTRLTVL.

This clonotype was found a few times. The chain combines TRBV20-1 with TRBJ1-2; no firm D call. The germline gives CDR1 DFQATT, CDR2 SNEGSKA (reference sequence). Trimming took off 0 bases at V and 4 bases at J, with 18 bases between the two ends. The CDR3 contains 16 residues. CDR3: CSARDGFQSSAYGYTF. The DNA of the CDR3 is TGCAGTGCTAGAGATGGGTTCCAGTCGTCGGCCTATGGCTACACCTTC.

This rearrangement joins TRBV4-3 to TRBJ2-7; D tentatively reads TRBD1 or TRBD2 (5 bases each). The CDR3 has 14 amino acids. The V end lost 3 bases, the J end lost 3 bases, and 12 bases lay between the germline ends. The V gene's germline CDR1 is LGHNA and CDR2 YSLEER. The CDR3 loop reads CASSQGEQVYEQYF. The CDR3 nucleotides are TGCGCCAGCAGCCAGGGGGAACAGGTCTACGAGCAGTACTTC.

A few counts support this clonotype. V and J are TRBV5-1 and TRBJ2-5, with D possibly matching TRBD2 (5 bases). Germline V CDR1 and CDR2: SGHRS, YFSETQ. V was shortened by 0 bases and J by 2 bases, with 11 bases between the two germline ends. This CDR3 has 15 amino acids. The CDR3 here is CASSLEVGGQETQYF. The CDR3 coding sequence is TGCGCCAGCAGCTTGGAGGTGGGCGGGCAAGAGACCCAGTACTTC. Together with reference TRBV5-1 and TRBJ2-5, the CDR3 gives the full variable domain: KAGVTQTPRYLIKTRGQQVTLSCSPISGHRSVSWYQQTPGQGLQFLFEYFSETQRNKGNFPGRFSGRQFSNSRSEMNVSTLELGDSALYLCASSLEVGGQETQYFGPGTRLLVL.

The chain uses TRBV7-8 and TRBJ2-7; 8 nucleotides align to TRBD1. The CDR3 is 14 residues long. The V gene's germline CDR1 is SGHVS and CDR2 FQNEAQ. J gave up 2 bases and V 2 bases, and 2 bases lay outside the gene matches. The CDR3 is CASSLPGGPYEQYF. The CDR3 bases are TGTGCCAGCAGCTTACCAGGGGGCCCCTACGAGCAGTACTTC.

This clonotype was seen a few times. This chain links TRBV10-3 with TRBJ2-7; the match to TRBD1 covers 10 bases. CDR1 is ENHRY and CDR2 is SYGVKD in the germline V gene. The CDR3 sequence is 13 residues long. V was clipped by 9 bases and J by 6 bases; unmatched bases: 8. CDR3 protein: CAIRGTGDGEQYF. The CDR3 DNA follows: TGTGCCATAAGGGGGACAGGGGACGGCGAGCAGTACTTC.

This clonotype was counted between two and nine times. The rearrangement joins TRBV20-1 to TRBJ2-7; D might be TRBD1 (6 bases). Looked up from germline, CDR1 is DFQATT and CDR2 is SNEGSKA (reference sequence). The CDR3 spans 14 residues. V gave up 3 bases and J gave up 1 base, with 13 bases separating them. CDR3 in amino acids: CSASPPGDSYEQYF. The CDR3 nucleotides read TGCAGTGCTAGCCCCCCAGGGGATTCCTACGAGCAGTACTTC.